The rows below give T cell receptor beta chains drawn from one sample of a study of shared clonotypes between healthy human individuals. Clones were sequenced by immunoSEQ multiplex PCR, and TCRdb holds only the in-frame ones, with some missing. This sample has 2 million to 2.5 million clones, with about 94% found just once. Sequenced sample: naive CD4+ T cells sorted from blood. The receptors were sampled from a man between 18 and 29 years old in good health. The CDR3 runs from the conserved cysteine through the conserved F or W. Each record gives: clone size, D gene, J gene, V gene, CDR3 protein, CDR3 DNA. D genes are given only for firm matches. Part of the rows lack a size; the others show once, few, many or a class for expanded clones.

clone_size: -
d_call: -
j_call: TRBJ2-7
v_call: TRBV30
cdr3_aa: CAWKQKLDRDEQYF
cdr3_nt: TGTGCCTGGAAACAGAAACTCGATCGAGACGAGCAGTACTTC

clone_size: -
d_call: TRBD1
j_call: TRBJ1-1
v_call: TRBV7-6
cdr3_aa: CASGTDMNTEAFF
cdr3_nt: TGTGCCAGCGGGACAGACATGAACACTGAAGCTTTCTTT

clone_size: -
d_call: -
j_call: TRBJ2-3
v_call: TRBV9
cdr3_aa: CASSVAGSTDTQYF
cdr3_nt: TGTGCCAGCAGCGTAGCGGGCAGCACAGATACGCAGTATTTT

clone_size: -
d_call: TRBD1
j_call: TRBJ1-2
v_call: TRBV5-5
cdr3_aa: CASSPRTGDYGYTF
cdr3_nt: TGTGCCAGCAGCCCTCGGACAGGGGACTATGGCTACACCTTC

clone_size: -
d_call: -
j_call: TRBJ2-7
v_call: TRBV4-1
cdr3_aa: CASSHPARVVYEQYF
cdr3_nt: TGCGCCAGCAGCCACCCGGCCAGGGTGGTCTACGAGCAGTACTTC

clone_size: -
d_call: -
j_call: TRBJ1-2
v_call: TRBV6-5
cdr3_aa: CASSSHRAGYTF
cdr3_nt: TGTGCCAGCAGTTCCCACAGGGCCGGCTACACCTTC

clone_size: once
d_call: -
j_call: TRBJ1-1
v_call: TRBV11-2
cdr3_aa: CASSLRSLQTGNTEAFF
cdr3_nt: TGTGCCAGCAGCCTCAGATCACTCCAGACAGGGAACACTGAAGCTTTCTTT

clone_size: -
d_call: -
j_call: TRBJ2-3
v_call: TRBV28
cdr3_aa: CASSFWTDTQYF
cdr3_nt: TGTGCCAGCAGTTTTTGGACAGATACGCAGTATTTT

clone_size: -
d_call: -
j_call: TRBJ1-3
v_call: TRBV18
cdr3_aa: CASWEPGQSSGNTIYF
cdr3_nt: TGTGCCAGCTGGGAACCGGGACAAAGCTCTGGAAACACCATATATTTT

clone_size: -
d_call: -
j_call: TRBJ2-1
v_call: TRBV18
cdr3_aa: CASSPRDLNNEQFF
cdr3_nt: TGTGCCAGCTCACCAAGAGACTTGAACAATGAGCAGTTCTTC

clone_size: -
d_call: -
j_call: TRBJ1-5
v_call: TRBV7-2
cdr3_aa: CASSLDGQNHPQHF
cdr3_nt: TGTGCCAGCAGCTTAGACGGGCAGAATCATCCCCAGCATTTT

clone_size: -
d_call: TRBD1
j_call: TRBJ1-2
v_call: TRBV2
cdr3_aa: CASSDTGDYGYTF
cdr3_nt: TGTGCCAGCAGTGATACAGGGGATTATGGCTACACCTTC

clone_size: -
d_call: -
j_call: TRBJ2-5
v_call: TRBV5-1
cdr3_aa: CASSLGTQGQETQYF
cdr3_nt: TGCGCCAGCAGCTTGGGGACCCAGGGGCAAGAGACCCAGTACTTC

clone_size: once
d_call: TRBD1
j_call: TRBJ1-2
v_call: TRBV25-1
cdr3_aa: CASTSNSGTGFYGYTF
cdr3_nt: TGTGCCAGCACCTCAAACTCCGGGACAGGCTTCTATGGCTACACCTTC

clone_size: -
d_call: -
j_call: TRBJ2-6
v_call: TRBV4-1
cdr3_aa: CASSLASSGANVLTF
cdr3_nt: TGCGCCAGCAGCCTCGCCAGCTCTGGGGCCAACGTCCTGACTTTC

clone_size: -
d_call: -
j_call: TRBJ2-3
v_call: TRBV2
cdr3_aa: CASSSSPPVTQYF
cdr3_nt: TGTGCCAGCAGTAGTTCCCCACCCGTTACGCAGTATTTT

clone_size: -
d_call: TRBD1
j_call: TRBJ2-7
v_call: TRBV20-1
cdr3_aa: CSAPGGGKQYF
cdr3_nt: TGCAGTGCTCCAGGGGGCGGGAAGCAGTACTTC

clone_size: once
d_call: TRBD1
j_call: TRBJ2-1
v_call: TRBV5-1
cdr3_aa: CASSLGQGVEQFF
cdr3_nt: TGCGCCAGCAGCTTGGGGCAGGGGGTTGAGCAGTTCTTC

clone_size: -
d_call: TRBD1
j_call: TRBJ2-1
v_call: TRBV14
cdr3_aa: CASSQEISVGQFYNEQFF
cdr3_nt: TGTGCCAGCAGCCAAGAGATATCAGTGGGACAGTTCTACAATGAGCAGTTCTTC

clone_size: -
d_call: -
j_call: TRBJ2-6
v_call: TRBV30
cdr3_aa: CAWGTLWGANVLTF
cdr3_nt: TGTGCCTGGGGGACCCTGTGGGGGGCCAACGTCCTGACTTTC